One sample yielded the 10 T cell receptor beta chains listed below, sequenced in a study of cytomegalovirus exposure and HLA in healthy donors. PCR primers comprised 60 Vbeta and 13 Jbeta primers. Repertoires were generated with immunoSEQ multiplex PCR, while TCRdb's copy carries only in-frame clones and drops some. This table holds about 150,000 clones, around 80% found once. The sequencing sample was made of PBMCs. These receptor sequences come from a woman between 50 and 59 years old in good health and CMV-seropositive.

V and J are TRBV11-2 and TRBJ2-1, with no clear D. CDR3 length equals 11 residues. CDR1 SGHAT and CDR2 FQNNGV come from the germline V gene. V lost 3 bases and J lost 8, with 5 bases in between. The CDR3 nucleotides are TGTGCCAGCAGCTTTTACTATGAGCAGTTCTTC. Translated: CASSFYYEQFF.

On this clone: Other DNA sequences in the sample encode the same CDR3. The rearrangement links TRBV27 to TRBJ2-7, with D perhaps matching TRBD2 (6 bases). Germline V gene sequence: CDR1 MNHEY, CDR2 SMNVEV (reference sequence). CDR3 length: 15 amino acids. Trimming pared 5 bases from V and 5 bases from J, leaving 19 bases between. The CDR3 protein is CASSLAGGPVHEQYF. The DNA of the CDR3 is TGTGCCAGCAGTCTGGCAGGAGGGCCCGTCCACGAGCAGTACTTC.

The genes are TRBV7-9 and TRBJ1-5, with D perhaps TRBD1 (6 bases). The germline V gene encodes CDR1 SEHNR and CDR2 FQNEAQ (reference sequence). V was trimmed by 5 bases and J by 7 bases, leaving 15 bases between them. The CDR3 totals 14 residues. CDR3: CASSPEGGRQPQHF. In DNA form, the CDR3 reads TGTGCCAGCAGCCCCGAGGGGGGGCGGCAGCCCCAGCATTTT.

The chain links TRBV30 to TRBJ2-2, with 7 bases matching TRBD2. Trimming removed 1 base from V and 6 bases from J; junction bases left unmatched: 2. Per the germline V gene, CDR1 is GTSNPN and CDR2 is SVGIG (reference sequence). The CDR3 has 13 residues. CDR3 sequence reads: CAWSGLAAGELFF. CDR3 DNA sequence: TGTGCCTGGAGTGGACTAGCAGCCGGGGAGCTGTTTTTT.

The CDR3 DNA follows: TGTGCCAGCAGCGTAGGGCCTAGCGGAGACACAGATACGCAGTATTTT. It specifies CASSVGPSGDTDTQYF. V gene TRBV9 combines with J gene TRBJ2-3, with 7 bases fitting TRBD2. The CDR3 has 16 residues. V trimming: 0 bases; J trimming: 2 bases; junction bases outside the gene matches: 6. Germline V gives CDR1 SGDLS, CDR2 YYNGEE.

The chain couples TRBV7-9 to TRBJ2-1, with 14 bases aligning to TRBD2. V lost 5 bases to trimming and J lost 4 bases; unmatched junction nucleotides: 13. CDR3 length: 19 residues. From germline, CDR1 is SEHNR and CDR2 FQNEAQ (reference sequence). CDR3 coding DNA: TGTGCCAGCAGCCCCCAGTCTCGACTAGCGGGAGGGAGATACAATGAGCAGTTCTTC. Its translation: CASSPQSRLAGGRYNEQFF.

This chain connects TRBV5-1 to TRBJ2-2; a weak D match, TRBD2 (6 bases). There are 16 residues in the CDR3. Deletions cut 1 base from V and 0 bases from J, with 10 bases between. The germline V gene has CDR1 SGHRS and CDR2 YFSETQ. In DNA form, the CDR3 reads TGCGCCAGCAGCTTGTTACGGGAGACGAACACCGGGGAGCTGTTTTTT. Its translation is CASSLLRETNTGELFF. The full variable domain, in which reference TRBV5-1 and TRBJ2-2 provide the parts outside the CDR3, is KAGVTQTPRYLIKTRGQQVTLSCSPISGHRSVSWYQQTPGQGLQFLFEYFSETQRNKGNFPGRFSGRQFSNSRSEMNVSTLELGDSALYLCASSLLRETNTGELFFGEGSRLTVL.

The V gene is TRBV6-5, the J gene TRBJ2-7; 7 bases are a match to TRBD1. CDR1 and CDR2 (germline): MNHEY, SVGAGI. Trimming took 6 bases from V and 1 from J; bases not matched to a gene: 0. This CDR3 has 12 amino acids. The CDR3 protein is CASRGQSYEQYF. The CDR3 region has the DNA TGTGCCAGCAGGGGACAGTCCTACGAGCAGTACTTC.

The CDR3 reads CASSLGDRLIQETQYF. In DNA form, the CDR3 reads TGTGCCAGCAGCTTAGGGGACAGGCTCATTCAAGAGACCCAGTACTTC. This chain joins TRBV7-9 and TRBJ2-5; 8 nucleotides agree with TRBD1. V lost 1 base to trimming and J lost 2 bases; unmatched junction nucleotides: 6. Germline CDR1 SEHNR, CDR2 FQNEAQ (reference sequence). The CDR3 runs to 16 residues.

The sample holds one count of this clone. A junction end diverges from the germline sequence, so it may reflect a read error. The chain combines TRBV7-2 with TRBJ1-1; D is ambiguous. The CDR3 extends over 11 amino acids. The germline CDR1 and CDR2 sequences are SGHTA and FQGNSA. The CDR3 DNA is TGTGCCAGCAGCTTAACTTGGCAGGCCTCTTTT. Protein sequence: CASSLTWQASF.